What follows are 18 T cell receptor beta chains derived from one specimen sequenced in a study of blood T cell repertoires in COVID-19. Some clones are missing from TCRdb's copy, which holds only in-frame ones; the method was immunoSEQ multiplex PCR. The sample lists under 150,000 clones, 84% occurring once. The sequenced material came from PBMCs or T cells enriched from blood (not recorded which). Receptors were obtained from a man aged 35 to 55 with acute COVID-19.

This sequence joins TRBV18 and TRBJ1-1; unclear D gene. The CDR3 length is 15 residues. Trimming cost V 1 base and J 2 bases, with 11 bases left between them. CDR1 and CDR2 from the germline V gene are KGHSH and LQKENI. The CDR3: CASSPQPDSNTEAFF. CDR3 sequence (DNA): TGTGCCAGCTCACCACAGCCAGACTCTAACACTGAAGCTTTCTTT.

The chain has TRBV5-1 and TRBJ1-1; the D is unclear. CDR1 and CDR2 (germline): SGHRS, YFSETQ. V lost 5 bases, J lost 8 bases, and 13 bases lay in between. The length of the CDR3 is 12 residues. This chain's CDR3 is CASRSTGAEAFF. CDR3 bases: TGCGCCAGCAGAAGCACCGGAGCAGAAGCTTTCTTT.

V usage is TRBV12-5 and J usage is TRBJ2-7; D is unclear. The germline CDR1 and CDR2 sequences are LGHNT and FRNRAP. V lost 3 bases and J 0 bases, leaving 15 bases between the germline ends. The CDR3 is 16 residues long. The DNA of the CDR3 is TGTGCTAGTGGTTTCGGGTCGAGTAAGAGCTCCTACGAGCAGTACTTC. It translates to CASGFGSSKSSYEQYF.

This chain links TRBV6-2 or TRBV6-3 with TRBJ1-2, with 8 bases that match TRBD1. The CDR3 runs 15 residues. Trimming at V came to 2 bases and at J to 2 bases, leaving 4 bases not matched to a gene. Germline V CDR1 and CDR2: MNHEY, SVGEGT. CDR3 sequence (DNA): TGTGCCAGCAGTTACGGGAACAGGGGGAACTATGGCTACACCTTC. Amino acids: CASSYGNRGNYGYTF.

This chain links TRBV5-6 with TRBJ2-7; tentatively, D is TRBD1 (5 bases). CDR1 and CDR2 from the germline V gene are SGHDT and YYEEEE. The V gene lost 0 bases and the J gene lost 2 bases, with 12 bases spanning the gap. The CDR3 loop spans 15 amino acids. CDR3 in DNA: TGTGCCAGCAGCTTGGAGGGGATGGGCCCCTACGAGCAGTACTTC. As protein: CASSLEGMGPYEQYF. The full variable domain, in which reference TRBV5-6 and TRBJ2-7 provide the parts outside the CDR3, is DAGVTQSPTHLIKTRGQQVTLRCSPKSGHDTVSWYQQALGQGPQFIFQYYEEEERQRGNFPDRFSGHQFPNYSSELNVNALLLGDSALYLCASSLEGMGPYEQYFGPGTRLTVT.

The chain employs TRBV11-2 and TRBJ1-2, with D maybe TRBD1 (6 bases). Trimming took 3 bases from V and 0 from J, leaving 8 bases between them. This CDR3 contains 14 residues. Germline CDR1 reads SGHAT; CDR2 reads FQNNGV. CDR3 loop: CASSLRGTNYGYTF. The CDR3 coding sequence is TGTGCCAGCAGCTTGAGGGGGACTAACTATGGCTACACCTTC.

This chain uses TRBV27 with TRBJ1-2; TRBD1 might be the D (5 bases). The CDR3 is made up of 13 amino acids. Germline V gene lookup returns CDR1 MNHEY and CDR2 SMNVEV (reference sequence). The germline V and J ends were trimmed by 2 bases and 2 bases, with 6 bases remaining between them. The CDR3 region has the DNA TGTGCCAGCAGTTTACAGGGAAACTATGGCTACACCTTC. Protein sequence: CASSLQGNYGYTF.

This clone was seen more than once but under ten times. The genes are TRBV3-1 (or the pseudogene TRBV3-2) and TRBJ2-2; no firm D call. V was pared by 6 bases and J by 7 bases, with 15 bases between. The CDR3 extends over 14 amino acids. The germline V gene has CDR1 LGHDT and CDR2 YNNKEL (reference sequence). CDR3 region: CASSGSVAVGELFF. DNA for the CDR3: TGTGCCAGCAGTGGGTCCGTGGCGGTCGGGGAGCTGTTTTTT.

This clone was recorded only once. V usage is TRBV12-3 or TRBV12-4 and J usage is TRBJ1-5, with D uncertain. The V end lost 2 bases, the J end lost 4 bases, and 3 bases lay between the germline ends. CDR3 length: 12 residues. CDR3 protein: CASSLQNQPQHF. The CDR3 coding sequence is TGTGCCAGCAGTTTACAGAATCAGCCCCAGCATTTT.

The gene calls are TRBV10-3 and TRBJ2-3, with D perhaps matching TRBD2 (7 bases). This CDR3 is built from 18 residues. Germline V lookup: CDR1 ENHRY, CDR2 SYGVKD. V gave up 2 bases and J gave up 3 bases, with 21 bases separating them. The CDR3 region has the DNA TGTGCCATCAGTGAGACTGTCGCGGCGGGGGCAAGGACAGATACGCAGTATTTT. This translates into CAISETVAAGARTDTQYF.

CDR3 coding DNA: TGTGCCAGCGGACAGGGCCCGCAAGAGACCCAGTACTTC. As protein: CASGQGPQETQYF. The chain employs TRBV19 and TRBJ2-5; the match to TRBD1 covers 8 bases. Germline V gene sequence: CDR1 LNHDA, CDR2 SQIVND (reference sequence). The V segment lost 9 bases and the J segment 2 bases; nucleotides outside the gene matches: 5. The CDR3 covers 13 residues.

The genes are TRBV11-3 and TRBJ2-2; TRBD1 matches at 8 bases. Germline V gene data show CDR1 as SGHNT and CDR2 as YENEEA. V lost 5 bases and J lost 1; bases outside the gene matches: 3. The CDR3 sequence is 15 residues long. The CDR3 sequence is CASSPGTGNTGELFF. CDR3 DNA: TGTGCCAGCAGCCCAGGGACAGGGAACACCGGGGAGCTGTTTTTT.

Only a few counts were recorded for this clone. The J gene is TRBJ2-5, the V gene TRBV30; possibly TRBD1 or TRBD2 for D (6 bases each). CDR3 length equals 13 residues. V dropped 8 bases and J dropped 5 bases, with 18 bases sitting between them. Germline CDR1 reads GTSNPN; CDR2 reads SVGIG (reference sequence). In DNA, the CDR3 is TGTGCCGGGGGCGATGTGGGAGGTGAGACCCAGTACTTC. Translation gives CAGGDVGGETQYF.

V usage is TRBV6-2 or TRBV6-3 and J usage is TRBJ1-1; D remains ambiguous. Germline CDR1 and CDR2: MNHEY and SVGEGT. Deletions cut 0 bases from V and 10 bases from J, with 12 bases between. This CDR3 spans 13 amino acids. Here the CDR3 reads CASSYSTPPGAFF. DNA of the CDR3: TGTGCCAGCAGTTACTCTACACCCCCAGGAGCTTTCTTT.

This clone has only one observation. The V and J genes are TRBV3-1 (or the pseudogene TRBV3-2) and TRBJ2-5; 7 bases agree with TRBD1. CDR1 is LGHDT and CDR2 is YNNKEL in the germline V gene (reference sequence). The V and J ends lost 4 bases and 4 bases, in that order; junction bases with no gene match: 12. The CDR3 runs to 16 residues. The CDR3 bases are TGTGCCAGCAGCCTTGCCGACAGGGACCCTCTAGAGACCCAGTACTTC. Translating gives CASSLADRDPLETQYF.

V usage is TRBV18 and J usage is TRBJ2-7; D may be TRBD1 (6 bases). The germline CDR1 and CDR2 sequences are KGHSH and LQKENI. The germline V and J ends were trimmed by 1 base and 5 bases, with 21 bases remaining between them. CDR3 size: 17 residues. CDR3 sequence reads: CASSPRPSGQTLNEQYF. In nucleotides, the CDR3 is TGTGCCAGCTCACCACGCCCGAGCGGACAGACCCTAAACGAGCAGTACTTC.

V and J are TRBV6-5 and TRBJ2-7; TRBD1 aligns across 9 bases. V lost 8 bases and J lost 5; bases outside the gene matches: 7. CDR1 is MNHEY and CDR2 is SVGAGI in the germline V gene. The CDR3 length is 13 residues. In DNA, the CDR3 is TGTGCCAGCCCCGGGACAGGGATCCACGAGCAGTACTTC. It specifies CASPGTGIHEQYF.

This rearrangement joins TRBV6-5 to TRBJ2-1, with 7 bases matching TRBD2. Germline V gene data show CDR1 as MNHEY and CDR2 as SVGAGI. V was clipped by 2 bases and J by 6 bases; unmatched bases: 4. CDR3 length: 14 residues. Here the CDR3 DNA reads TGTGCCAGCAGTTACAGGGAGGGCCTCAATGAGCAGTTCTTC. Translation: CASSYREGLNEQFF.